This TCR beta chain came from a study of neurological immune-mediated disorders. TCRdb re-derived calls from the 5' RACE reads in MiXCR, one entry per CDR3 protein. This sample has around 97,000 distinct CDR3 sequences, with 9.5% to 14% found just once. The CDR3 sequence is 15 residues long. V gave up 4 bases and J gave up 8 bases, with 18 bases separating them. Germline V lookup: CDR1 SGHTA, CDR2 FQGNSA. The time point denotes: longitudinal time-point 3. This clonotype came up many times. The receptor was isolated from a female donor with HTLV-1-associated myelopathy (HAM/TSP). The chain recombines TRBV7-2 with TRBJ2-4; tentative D call: TRBD1 (6 bases). Sequenced sample: PBMCs. CDR3 coding DNA: TGTGCCAGCAGCTGGGACCCCAGGGGTGGGGACATTCAGTACTTC. It codes for CASSWDPRGGDIQYF.